This T cell receptor beta chain emerged from a study of T cells in Graves' hyperthyroidism and ophthalmopathy. Study-wide context: At initial diagnosis, before any treatment had begun, peripheral blood was obtained. Findings of the study overall: Blood also carried most thyroid clonotypes expanded above 0.001.

This clonotype was counted a single time. The antigen is not known. The authors deemed Graves' hyperthyroidism stable absent ophthalmopathy progression within 18 months. Together with thyroid ultrasound, orbital computed tomography, serum thyroxine and TRAb, clinical symptoms were used for diagnoses. Germline CDR1 reads SNHLY; CDR2 reads FYNNEI. Trimming removed 4 bases at V and 4 bases at J, with 8 bases between. This CDR3 has 13 amino acids. RNA transcripts served as the template for amplifying TCR beta CDR3 regions. With the HTBI primer set, the TCR CDR3 went through a first round of RT-PCR. Each CDR3 protein gets one entry after TCRdb re-called the multiplex PCR reads with MiXCR. Of a few hundred thousand distinct CDR3 sequences in the sample, less than 20% were seen once.

The chain combines TRBV2 with TRBJ1-5, with D unresolved. This sequence originates from a woman in her thirties with Graves' hyperthyroidism. The specimen was blood. The CDR3 here is CASSAQLNQPQHF. In DNA, the CDR3 is TGTGCCAGCAGTGCGCAGTTAAATCAGCCCCAGCATTTT. Full variable domain (outside the CDR3, taken from reference TRBV2 and TRBJ1-5): EPEVTQTPSHQVTQMGQEVILRCVPISNHLYFYWYRQILGQKVEFLVSFYNNEISEKSEIFDDQFSVERPDGSNFTLKIRSTKLEDSAMYFCASSAQLNQPQHFGDGTRLSIL.